The rows below give T cell receptor beta chains drawn from one sample of a study of T-cell reconstitution after alpha-beta-depleted transplantation in children. TCRdb itself ran the PCR reads through MiXCR, one entry per CDR3 protein. The sample has about 580,000 distinct CDR3 sequences; roughly 23% are singletons. The input for sequencing was PBMCs, mostly from graft donor cells, taken 360 days after TCRalphabeta/CD19-depleted stem cell transplant. These receptor sequences come from a boy less than two years old who had a stem cell transplant for acute myeloid leukemia, so the T cells may come from the graft donor. CDR3s leave out the opening cysteine and the closing phenylalanine or tryptophan. The order of the fields is CDR3 protein, V gene.

CDR3aa: SASQYDIYYEQY
v_gene: TRBV20-1

CDR3aa: ASGYQPQH
v_gene: TRBV19

CDR3aa: ASLGNEQF
v_gene: TRBV7-9

CDR3aa: ASSPRGTGTPANEQF
v_gene: TRBV6-1

CDR3aa: ASSSQGLGTDTQY
v_gene: TRBV7-2

CDR3aa: ASSPRDGYGYT
v_gene: TRBV5-1

CDR3aa: ASSLPGYSNQPQH
v_gene: TRBV28

CDR3aa: AISDSGLAGFNEQF
v_gene: TRBV10-3

CDR3aa: ASTPGTGELF
v_gene: TRBV7-9

CDR3aa: ASSTAGTGTREQY
v_gene: TRBV7-2

CDR3aa: SVTDSYLYNEQF
v_gene: TRBV29-1

CDR3aa: ASSYLQLRSQETQY
v_gene: TRBV6-5

CDR3aa: ASRKGSTEAF
v_gene: TRBV13

CDR3aa: ASSLVRVGTEAF
v_gene: TRBV7-2

CDR3aa: ASISQGATEAF
v_gene: TRBV2

CDR3aa: ASSKQLPGGGQPQH
v_gene: TRBV3-1

CDR3aa: ASSVGQKNTGELF
v_gene: TRBV5-1

CDR3aa: ASSPPVQAVGPQH
v_gene: TRBV5-6

CDR3aa: ASSLTPDFPDSGQY
v_gene: TRBV7-9

CDR3aa: SARGRGGPGETQY
v_gene: TRBV20-1

CDR3aa: ASSSGITGSTEAF
v_gene: TRBV5-1

CDR3aa: ASTPGQAQETQY
v_gene: TRBV9

CDR3aa: ASSLNPLETQY
v_gene: TRBV7-2

CDR3aa: ASSPEGRVGETQY
v_gene: TRBV18